The 8 T cell receptor beta chains below come from one sample, sequenced in a study of regulatory T cells. Findings and limits, study-wide: In CD3G-deficient patients, conventional CD4+ T cells were enriched for hydrophobic CDR3 residues at positions 6 and 7.

Amplification used 52 TRBV primers and 13 TRBJ primers. The table came from immunoSEQ multiplex PCR; TCRdb's copy has only in-frame clones and leaves some out. The sample lists roughly 23,000 clones; around nine tenths were seen once. These receptors' targets are unknown. Source material: conventional CD4+ T cells sorted from blood. These receptors all stem from a child aged 10 to 17 with CD3G deficiency.

The CDR3 DNA sequence: TGTGCCAGCAGGGGACACCTATACGAGCAGTACTTC. It codes for CASRGHLYEQYF. This chain joins TRBV28 and TRBJ2-7; the D gene is possibly TRBD1 (6 bases). This CDR3 has 12 residues. V was cut by 6 bases and J by 4 bases, with 10 bases left in between. Germline V gives CDR1 MDHEN, CDR2 SYDVKM.

The chain is built from TRBV5-1 and TRBJ2-3; the D is unclear. Germline V gene lookup returns CDR1 SGHRS and CDR2 YFSETQ. The CDR3 consists of 13 residues. V lost 7 bases, J lost 1 base, and 10 bases lay in between. As DNA, the CDR3 is TGCGCCAGCTCCGCTACTGGCACAGATACGCAGTATTTT. Its translation: CASSATGTDTQYF.

V and J are TRBV11-2 and TRBJ2-3; 7 nucleotides align to TRBD2. J lost 8 bases, V lost 5 bases, and 4 bases had no gene match. The germline V gene encodes CDR1 SGHAT and CDR2 FQNNGV. The CDR3 consists of 12 residues. Here the CDR3 reads CASSDLAATQYF. The CDR3 DNA follows: TGTGCCAGCAGCGATCTAGCGGCTACGCAGTATTTT.

Worth noting for this clone: Germline is not matched at one junction end, which may reflect a read error. This sequence joins TRBV11-2 and TRBJ2-7, with D unresolved. The CDR3 is made up of 12 amino acids. CDR1 and CDR2 (germline): SGHAT, FQNNGV. The CDR3: CASSLGTQPPDF. CDR3 sequence (DNA): TGTGCCAGCAGCTTAGGCACGCAGCCCCCGGACTTC.

This clone was counted once. The rearrangement uses TRBV5-1 and TRBJ2-1, with 9 bases lining up with TRBD2. V was pared by 2 bases and J by 5 bases, with 5 bases of the junction left unmatched. The germline V gene encodes CDR1 SGHRS and CDR2 YFSETQ. CDR3 size: 15 residues. This CDR3 is CASSFPGLANNEQFF. The CDR3 DNA is TGCGCCAGCAGCTTCCCGGGACTAGCTAACAATGAGCAGTTCTTC.

This clone was found once. V is TRBV19 and J is TRBJ1-5, with TRBD1 identical over 8 bases. Germline values: CDR1 LNHDA, CDR2 SQIVND (reference sequence). There are 17 residues in the CDR3. V was clipped by 5 bases and J by 1 base; unmatched bases: 10. The DNA for the CDR3 is TGTGCCAGTAGTGGGTGGACAGGGCATGGGAGCAATCAGCCCCAGCATTTT. Residues: CASSGWTGHGSNQPQHF.

The CDR3 here is CASSQDGRGGGEAFF. DNA for the CDR3: TGCGCCAGCAGCCAAGACGGCCGGGGCGGCGGTGAAGCTTTCTTT. The chain joins TRBV4-1 to TRBJ1-1; D is perhaps TRBD1 (5 bases). Germline CDR1 MGHRA, CDR2 YSYEKL. Trimming stripped 0 bases from V and 7 bases from J, with 15 bases between. CDR3 length equals 15 residues.

This clone was counted a few times. DNA of the CDR3: TGCGCCAGCAGCTTGGGGACGGGGTCGGACACAGATACGCAGTATTTT. It encodes CASSLGTGSDTDTQYF. The chain carries TRBV5-1 and TRBJ2-3, with D perhaps TRBD2 (5 bases). The CDR3 is 16 amino acids. Germline CDR1 is SGHRS and CDR2 is YFSETQ. Trimming shortened V by 0 bases and J by 2 bases, and 13 bases separated the two germline ends.